This TCR beta chain derives from a study of CD8 T cells in ankylosing spondylitis. Whole-study results and caveats: Characteristic, it appeared, of ankylosing spondylitis blood was a TCR beta motif of fewer than 10 highly homologous variants. Within peripheral blood, clones linked to disease were CD8+ and relatively rare. Reactive arthritis synovial fluid and blood previously showed some of these motif variants.

The authors made TCR beta libraries by quantitative 5'-RACE with molecular barcodes. One entry per CDR3 protein, called by TCRdb with MiXCR from the 5' RACE reads. The repertoire includes more than 400,000 distinct CDR3 sequences, approximately 5.3% of them detected once, and around 3.4% sits in the top ten. In this sample, this clonotype turned up a few times. Its specificity is not known. The CDR3 is made up of 18 amino acids. Trimming left V 1 base short and J 4 bases short, with 20 bases between. From germline, CDR1 is SGHAT and CDR2 FQNNGV. Sequenced input: blood, either unsorted or a sorted T cell fraction (not recorded which). The clonotype originates from a male donor with ankylosing spondylitis. The chain employs TRBV11-2 and TRBJ2-1; D unclear. The CDR3 DNA follows: TGTGCCAGCAGCTTAGTAAGGACGATTATTGTTGGGTACAATGAGCAGTTCTTC. It yields the protein CASSLVRTIIVGYNEQFF.